The 23 T cell receptor beta chains presented below share a single source sample, sequenced in a study of response to subunit inactivated influenza vaccine. TCRdb called the RT-PCR reads again in MiXCR, with one record for every CDR3 protein. The sample gives about 780,000 distinct CDR3 sequences, 15% to 20% of which show up once; roughly 11% is in the top ten. Sequencing used PBMCs from blood, obtained roughly 5 days after vaccination. The receptors here all came from a man in his fifties or sixties who received an inactivated influenza vaccine.

The sample holds one count of this clonotype. V and J are TRBV5-1 and TRBJ2-4, with 8 bases matching TRBD1. This CDR3 has 16 amino acids. Per the germline V gene, CDR1 is SGHRS and CDR2 is YFSETQ. V dropped 1 base and J dropped 4; count of bases not matched to a gene: 7. The CDR3 nucleotides read TGCGCCAGCAGCTTGAGCAGGGGGCTCTTTAAAAACATTCAGTACTTC. This gives the protein CASSLSRGLFKNIQYF.

This clonotype showed up just a few times. The V and J genes are TRBV15 and TRBJ2-3; no firm D call. This CDR3 spans 16 amino acids. CDR1 is LNHNV, CDR2 YYDKDF, per germline (reference sequence). Trimming cost V 0 bases and J 4 bases, with 14 bases left between them. For the CDR3, the DNA is TGTGCCACCAGCAGAGATCTAGGGCTAGGCTCAGATACGCAGTATTTT. Translation: CATSRDLGLGSDTQYF.

This clonotype was picked up many times. This sequence joins TRBV6-5 and TRBJ1-1, with 7 bases that match TRBD1. After removal of 5 bases from V and 1 base from J, the junction contained 4 bases not matched to a gene. Germline CDR1 and CDR2: MNHEY and SVGAGI. The CDR3 is 14 residues long. The chain's CDR3 is CASSNTGANTEAFF. DNA for the CDR3: TGTGCCAGCAGTAACACAGGGGCGAACACTGAAGCTTTCTTT.

This clonotype was detected a few times. This chain links TRBV6-1 with TRBJ1-5; maybe TRBD1 (6 bases). The CDR3 sequence is 16 residues long. V was cut by 0 bases and J by 3 bases, with 12 bases left in between. Germline assignment: CDR1 MNHNS and CDR2 SASEGT. The CDR3 DNA is TGTGCCAGCAGTGAAGCATCTGGGGGACACAATCAGCCCCAGCATTTT. This codes for CASSEASGGHNQPQHF.

This clonotype was recorded a few times. The V and J genes are TRBV4-3 and TRBJ1-1; D not resolved. CDR1 is LGHNA, CDR2 YSLEER, per germline. The CDR3 runs to 14 residues. The V end was cut by 0 bases, the J end by 7 bases, with 12 bases between. The CDR3 loop is CASSQDISLGEAFF. For the CDR3, the DNA is TGCGCCAGCAGCCAAGATATCTCTCTAGGTGAAGCTTTCTTT.

This clonotype appeared a few times. The gene calls are TRBV11-2 and TRBJ2-1, with unresolved D. The CDR3 is 14 amino acids. V lost 5 bases and J lost 5, with 13 bases in between. Germline lookup yields CDR1 SGHAT and CDR2 FQNNGV. CDR3 sequence: CASSGERVHNEQFF. The CDR3 DNA reads as TGTGCCAGCAGCGGGGAAAGGGTCCACAATGAGCAGTTCTTC.

The V call is TRBV20-1, the J call TRBJ2-7; D uncertain. The V end was cut by 0 bases, the J end by 5 bases, with 11 bases between. The CDR3 sequence is 13 residues long. Per germline, CDR1 DFQATT and CDR2 SNEGSKA (reference sequence). CDR3 coding DNA: TGCAGTGCTAGAGAGTTCTGGAGAAACGAGCAGTACTTC. Translation gives CSAREFWRNEQYF.

This clonotype was detected many times. The chain uses TRBV12-3 or TRBV12-4 and TRBJ2-7, with a possible D match to TRBD1 (6 bases). This CDR3 has 14 amino acids. V gave up 5 bases and J gave up 3 bases, with 14 bases separating them. The CDR3 DNA is TGTGCCAGCAGTCCCGGACAGTTAGGCTACGAGCAGTACTTC. It codes for CASSPGQLGYEQYF.

This clonotype was seen a handful of times. The gene calls are TRBV7-9 and TRBJ1-2; D call uncertain. Germline CDR1 and CDR2: SEHNR and FQNEAQ (reference sequence). V gave up 1 base and J gave up 4 bases, with 19 bases separating them. The CDR3 is 17 amino acids. CDR3 DNA: TGTGCCAGCAGCTTAGTAAGTGAGGCCCCAGGTGGCTATGGCTACACCTTC. Protein sequence: CASSLVSEAPGGYGYTF.

CDR3 residues: CASRRVMESGGYNEQFF. In DNA form, the CDR3 reads TGTGCCAGCAGACGGGTTATGGAGAGCGGGGGTTACAATGAGCAGTTCTTC. The rearrangement uses TRBV7-2 and TRBJ2-1; 8 bases fit TRBD2. Germline V gives CDR1 SGHTA, CDR2 FQGNSA. Germline trimming cut 6 bases from V and 4 bases from J; bases unmatched to any gene: 14. The CDR3 is 17 residues long.

The chain uses TRBV6-2 or TRBV6-3 and TRBJ2-7; D remains unclear. The CDR3 length is 8 residues. Germline CDR1 MNHEY, CDR2 SVGEGT. The CDR3 DNA reads TGTGCCAGCAGCCATCCCGCGGTC. Its translation: CASSHPAV.

This clonotype was detected a few times. The gene calls are TRBV20-1 and TRBJ2-7; D gene unclear. V was clipped by 0 bases and J by 3 bases, with 12 bases between them. This CDR3 has 14 amino acids. The germline V gene has CDR1 DFQATT and CDR2 SNEGSKA (reference sequence). The CDR3 DNA follows: TGCAGTGCTAGAGACAGTAAAGCATTCTACGAGCAGTACTTC. Translation gives CSARDSKAFYEQYF.

A remark on this clonotype: Relative to the germline gene, one junction end is altered; a read error may explain this. This chain joins TRBV29-1 and TRBJ2-1, with D perhaps TRBD1 or TRBD2 (6 bases each). There are 12 residues in the CDR3. Germline CDR1 and CDR2: SQVTM and ANQGSEA. The CDR3 loop is CSVSGGYNKQFF. The DNA of the CDR3 is TGCAGCGTTTCCGGGGGCTACAATAAGCAGTTCTTC.

The CDR3 bases are TGCAGTGCTTACTTAAGGAACGGCTACACCTTC. This gives the protein CSAYLRNGYTF. This chain links TRBV20-1 with TRBJ1-2; D not certain. This CDR3 has 11 amino acids. Germline loops: CDR1 DFQATT, CDR2 SNEGSKA (reference sequence). V lost 5 bases and J 8 bases, leaving 12 bases between the germline ends.

This clonotype was detected a few times. V and J are TRBV4-3 and TRBJ2-3; TRBD2 matches 7 bases. The V and J ends lost 5 bases and 2 bases, in that order; junction bases with no gene match: 13. This CDR3 comprises 17 residues. CDR1 and CDR2 (germline): LGHNA, YSLEER. The CDR3 reads CASSAPPGAGDTDTQYF. The CDR3 DNA follows: TGCGCCAGCAGCGCGCCCCCTGGGGCGGGGGACACAGATACGCAGTATTTT.

In its sample, this clonotype was seen a few times. The chain couples TRBV5-1 to TRBJ2-1; D not resolved. The V end was cut by 0 bases, the J end by 15 bases, with 16 bases between. The germline gives CDR1 SGHRS, CDR2 YFSETQ. The CDR3 has 13 amino acids. CDR3 in amino acids: CASSLDLQVGVFF. The CDR3 DNA reads as TGCGCCAGCAGCTTGGACTTGCAAGTTGGAGTGTTCTTC.

This chain joins TRBV30 and TRBJ2-7; 12 bases fit TRBD2. Germline loops: CDR1 GTSNPN, CDR2 SVGIG (reference sequence). This CDR3 is built from 15 residues. V lost 8 bases, J lost 7 bases, and 15 bases stayed unmatched. The CDR3 sequence: CARTALAGGQWEQYF. In DNA form, the CDR3 reads TGTGCCCGGACGGCTCTAGCGGGGGGGCAGTGGGAGCAGTACTTC.

This clonotype occurred a few times. The gene calls are TRBV29-1 and TRBJ2-3, with D possibly being TRBD1 (6 bases). Germline assignment: CDR1 SQVTM and CDR2 ANQGSEA. The CDR3 runs 14 residues. The V gene lost 6 bases and the J gene lost 3 bases, with 16 bases spanning the gap. The CDR3 spells CSVSQGIGTDTQYF. CDR3 nucleotides: TGCAGCGTCTCCCAGGGGATAGGGACAGATACGCAGTATTTT.

V and J are TRBV20-1 and TRBJ2-7, with 7 bases that match TRBD1. The CDR3 is 13 amino acids. Germline values: CDR1 DFQATT, CDR2 SNEGSKA (reference sequence). J gave up 1 base and V 7 bases, and 7 bases lay outside the gene matches. As DNA, the CDR3 is TGCAGTGTTGGACAGGCGGGTTCCTACGAGCAGTACTTC. Its protein product is CSVGQAGSYEQYF.

The chain uses TRBV5-1 and TRBJ2-3; D unclear. Germline-derived CDR1 and CDR2 are SGHRS and YFSETQ. Deletions cut 0 bases from V and 4 bases from J, with 9 bases between. This CDR3 is built from 14 residues. The CDR3 here is CASSLALGSDTQYF. The CDR3 DNA sequence: TGCGCCAGCAGCTTGGCCCTTGGTTCAGATACGCAGTATTTT.

CDR3 protein: CASWSGGQAVSEAFF. The CDR3 DNA reads TGCGCCAGTTGGAGCGGGGGACAGGCAGTCAGTGAAGCTTTCTTT. The V call is TRBV5-1, the J call TRBJ1-1; 8 bases fit TRBD1. The germline gives CDR1 SGHRS, CDR2 YFSETQ. Germline trimming cut 8 bases from V and 7 bases from J; bases unmatched to any gene: 16. The CDR3 is 15 amino acids.

The chain joins TRBV20-1 to TRBJ2-1; D remains unclear. The ends were cut back, 1 base at V and 7 bases at J, with 11 bases in the middle. CDR1 DFQATT and CDR2 SNEGSKA come from the germline V gene (reference sequence). CDR3 length: 13 residues. The CDR3 DNA follows: TGCAGTGCTAGAGGCGAGAATGGGAATGAGCAGTTCTTC. Encoded protein: CSARGENGNEQFF.

The chain links TRBV3-1 to TRBJ2-1; unclear D gene. CDR3 size: 14 residues. Germline V lookup: CDR1 LGHDT, CDR2 YNNKEL (reference sequence). Trimming cost V 4 bases and J 5 bases, with 12 bases left between them. The CDR3 bases are TGTGCCAGCAGCCCGACAACCTCTAACAATGAGCAGTTCTTC. As protein: CASSPTTSNNEQFF.